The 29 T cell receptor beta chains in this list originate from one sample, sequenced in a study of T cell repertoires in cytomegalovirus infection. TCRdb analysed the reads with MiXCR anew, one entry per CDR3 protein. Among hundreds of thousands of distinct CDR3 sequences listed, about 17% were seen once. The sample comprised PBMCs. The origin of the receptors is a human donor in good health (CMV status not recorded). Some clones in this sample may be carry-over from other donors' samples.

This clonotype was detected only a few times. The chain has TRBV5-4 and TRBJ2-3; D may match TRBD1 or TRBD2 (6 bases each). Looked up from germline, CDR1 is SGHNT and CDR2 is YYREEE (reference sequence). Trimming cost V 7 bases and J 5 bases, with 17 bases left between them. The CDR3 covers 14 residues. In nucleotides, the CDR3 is TGTGCCAGCTCGTGGAGGGGGTCGGGAGATACGCAGTATTTT. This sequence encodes CASSWRGSGDTQYF.

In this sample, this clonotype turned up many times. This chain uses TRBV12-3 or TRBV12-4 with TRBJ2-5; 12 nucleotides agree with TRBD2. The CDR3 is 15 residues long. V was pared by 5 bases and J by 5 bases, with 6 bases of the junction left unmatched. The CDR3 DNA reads TGTGCCAGCAGTAACGGACTAGCGGGGTCTGAGACCCAGTACTTC. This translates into CASSNGLAGSETQYF.

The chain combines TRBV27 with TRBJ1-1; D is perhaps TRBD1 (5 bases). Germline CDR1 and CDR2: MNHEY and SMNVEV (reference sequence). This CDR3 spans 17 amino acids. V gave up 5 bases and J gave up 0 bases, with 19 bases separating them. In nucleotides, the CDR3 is TGTGCCAGCAGTCTACGTGTCGGGGGAACCATGAACACTGAAGCTTTCTTT. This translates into CASSLRVGGTMNTEAFF.

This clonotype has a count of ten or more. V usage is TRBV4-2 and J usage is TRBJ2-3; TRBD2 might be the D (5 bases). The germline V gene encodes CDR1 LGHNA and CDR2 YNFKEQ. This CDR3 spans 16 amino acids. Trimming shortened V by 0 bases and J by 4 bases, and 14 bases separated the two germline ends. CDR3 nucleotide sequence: TGTGCCAGCAGCCAAGAAAGCGGCAGTTGGGCAGATACGCAGTATTTT. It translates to CASSQESGSWADTQYF.

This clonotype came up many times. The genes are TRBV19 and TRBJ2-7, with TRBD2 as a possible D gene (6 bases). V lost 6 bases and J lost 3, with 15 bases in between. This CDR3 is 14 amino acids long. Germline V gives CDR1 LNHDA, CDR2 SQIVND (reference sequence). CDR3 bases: TGTGCCAGTAGCATACCGGGACTGGTCTACGAGCAGTACTTC. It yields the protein CASSIPGLVYEQYF.

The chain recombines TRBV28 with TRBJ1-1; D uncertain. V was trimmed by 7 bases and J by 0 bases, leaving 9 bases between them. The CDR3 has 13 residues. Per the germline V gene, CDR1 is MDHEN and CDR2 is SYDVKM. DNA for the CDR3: TGTGCCAGCAAGGACGGCATGAACACTGAAGCTTTCTTT. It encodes CASKDGMNTEAFF.

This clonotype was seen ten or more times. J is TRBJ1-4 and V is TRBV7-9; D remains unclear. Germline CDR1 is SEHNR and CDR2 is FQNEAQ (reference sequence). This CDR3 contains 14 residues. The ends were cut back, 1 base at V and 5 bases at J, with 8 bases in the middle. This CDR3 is CASSLGAANEKLFF. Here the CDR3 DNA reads TGTGCCAGCAGCTTAGGGGCGGCAAATGAAAAACTGTTTTTT. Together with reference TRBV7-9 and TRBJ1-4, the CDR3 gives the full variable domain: DTGVSQNPRHKITKRGQNVTFRCDPISEHNRLYWYRQTLGQGPEFLTYFQNEAQLEKSRLLSDRFSAERPKGSFSTLEIQRTEQGDSAMYLCASSLGAANEKLFFGSGTQLSVL.

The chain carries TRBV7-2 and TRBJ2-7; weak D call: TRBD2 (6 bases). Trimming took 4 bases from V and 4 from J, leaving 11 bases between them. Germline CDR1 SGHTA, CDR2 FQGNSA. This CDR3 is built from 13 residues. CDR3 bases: TGTGCCAGCAGCTCAGCGGGCCGATACGAGCAGTACTTC. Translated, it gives CASSSAGRYEQYF.

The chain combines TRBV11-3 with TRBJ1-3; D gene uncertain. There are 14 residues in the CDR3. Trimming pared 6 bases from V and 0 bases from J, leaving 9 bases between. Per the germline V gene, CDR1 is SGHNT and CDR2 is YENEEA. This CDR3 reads CASSSGDSGNTIYF. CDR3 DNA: TGTGCCAGCAGTTCCGGGGACTCTGGAAACACCATATATTTT.

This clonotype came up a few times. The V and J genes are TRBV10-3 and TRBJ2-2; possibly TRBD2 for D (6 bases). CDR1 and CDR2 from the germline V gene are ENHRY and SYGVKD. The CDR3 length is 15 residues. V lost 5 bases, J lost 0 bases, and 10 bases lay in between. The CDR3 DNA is TGTGCCATCAGTCTGGCGGGACCGAACACCGGGGAGCTGTTTTTT. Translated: CAISLAGPNTGELFF.

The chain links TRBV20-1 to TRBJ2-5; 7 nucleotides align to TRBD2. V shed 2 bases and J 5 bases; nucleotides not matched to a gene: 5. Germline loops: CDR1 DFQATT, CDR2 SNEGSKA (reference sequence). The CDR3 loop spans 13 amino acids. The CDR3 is CSARTSGGETQYF. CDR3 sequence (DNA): TGCAGTGCTAGAACTTCCGGGGGGGAGACCCAGTACTTC.

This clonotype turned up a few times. The CDR3 DNA is TGCGCCAGCAGCCAAGACAGGGGATTGAATCAGCCCCAGCATTTT. Translation gives CASSQDRGLNQPQHF. This chain connects TRBV4-3 to TRBJ1-5; maybe TRBD1 (6 bases). The CDR3 covers 15 residues. Germline V gene lookup returns CDR1 LGHNA and CDR2 YSLEER. Trimming stripped 0 bases from V and 4 bases from J, with 10 bases between.

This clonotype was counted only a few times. The CDR3 loop reads CASSLGGLFDEQFF. The DNA of the CDR3 is TGTGCCAGCAGTCTGGGGGGTTTATTCGATGAGCAGTTCTTC. The V gene is TRBV27, the J gene TRBJ2-1; a weak D match, TRBD2 (6 bases). The CDR3 is 14 residues long. V lost 5 bases to trimming and J lost 8 bases, with 16 bases between them. The germline V gene encodes CDR1 MNHEY and CDR2 SMNVEV (reference sequence).

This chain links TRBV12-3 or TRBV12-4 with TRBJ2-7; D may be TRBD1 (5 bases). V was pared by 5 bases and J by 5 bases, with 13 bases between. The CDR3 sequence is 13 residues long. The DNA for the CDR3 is TGTGCCAGCAGTCTCAACGACAGACACGAGCAGTACTTC. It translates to CASSLNDRHEQYF.

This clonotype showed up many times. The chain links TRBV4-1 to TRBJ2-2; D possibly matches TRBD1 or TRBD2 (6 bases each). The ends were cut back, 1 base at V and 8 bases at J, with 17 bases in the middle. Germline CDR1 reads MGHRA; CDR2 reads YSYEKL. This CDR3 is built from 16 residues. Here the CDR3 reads CASSQGRGALVGELFF. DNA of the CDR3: TGCGCCAGCAGCCAAGGAAGGGGGGCCTTGGTAGGGGAGCTGTTTTTT.

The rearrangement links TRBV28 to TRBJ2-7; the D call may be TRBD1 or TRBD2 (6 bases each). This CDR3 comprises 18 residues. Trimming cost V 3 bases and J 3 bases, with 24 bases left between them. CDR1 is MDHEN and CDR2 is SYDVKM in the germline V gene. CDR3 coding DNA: TGTGCCAGCAGTTTGGCCCCTAGGTGGGGGCCGGGGGACTACGAGCAGTACTTC. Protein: CASSLAPRWGPGDYEQYF.

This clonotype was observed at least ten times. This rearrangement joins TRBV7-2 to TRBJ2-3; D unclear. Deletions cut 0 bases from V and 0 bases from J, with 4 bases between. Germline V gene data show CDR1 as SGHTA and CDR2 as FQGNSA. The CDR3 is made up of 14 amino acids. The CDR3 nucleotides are TGTGCCAGCAGCTTAGCATCTAGCACAGATACGCAGTATTTT. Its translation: CASSLASSTDTQYF.

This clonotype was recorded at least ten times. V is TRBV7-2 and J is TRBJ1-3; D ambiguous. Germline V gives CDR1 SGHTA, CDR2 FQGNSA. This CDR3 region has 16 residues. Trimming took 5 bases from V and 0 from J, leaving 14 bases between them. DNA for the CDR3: TGTGCCAGCAGCCCTTACTTGGGGAGCTCTGGAAACACCATATATTTT. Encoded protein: CASSPYLGSSGNTIYF.

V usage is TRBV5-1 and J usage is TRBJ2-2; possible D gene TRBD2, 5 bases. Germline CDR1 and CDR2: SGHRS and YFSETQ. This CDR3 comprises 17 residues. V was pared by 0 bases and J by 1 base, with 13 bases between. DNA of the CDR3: TGCGCCAGCAGCTTGGCCGGGATCGCAGTGAACACCGGGGAGCTGTTTTTT. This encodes CASSLAGIAVNTGELFF. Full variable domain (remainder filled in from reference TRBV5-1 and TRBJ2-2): KAGVTQTPRYLIKTRGQQVTLSCSPISGHRSVSWYQQTPGQGLQFLFEYFSETQRNKGNFPGRFSGRQFSNSRSEMNVSTLELGDSALYLCASSLAGIAVNTGELFFGEGSRLTVL.

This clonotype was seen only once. CDR3 coding DNA: TGTGCCAGCAGTTTGGATACGGGGGGGCCGGTCACCGGGGAGCTGTTTTTT. Translated, it gives CASSLDTGGPVTGELFF. The rearrangement links TRBV6-2 or TRBV6-3 to TRBJ2-2; 8 nucleotides match TRBD2. The junction had 11 bases not matched to a gene; V was cut back by 4 bases and J by 4 bases. Germline CDR1 and CDR2: MNHEY and SVGEGT. This CDR3 spans 17 amino acids.

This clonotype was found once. The CDR3 loop is CASSLDPADNEQFF. The DNA for the CDR3 is TGTGCCAGCAGCTTAGATCCGGCAGACAATGAGCAGTTCTTC. V gene TRBV11-2 combines with J gene TRBJ2-1; D unresolved. Germline values: CDR1 SGHAT, CDR2 FQNNGV. Trimming cost V 0 bases and J 5 bases, with 8 bases left between them. There are 14 residues in the CDR3.

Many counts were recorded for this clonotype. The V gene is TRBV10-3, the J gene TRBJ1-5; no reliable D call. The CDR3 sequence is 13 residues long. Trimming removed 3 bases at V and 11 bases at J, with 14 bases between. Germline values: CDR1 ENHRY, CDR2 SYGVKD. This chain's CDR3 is CAISDREVGAQHF. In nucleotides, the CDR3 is TGTGCCATCAGTGATAGGGAGGTGGGAGCCCAGCATTTT.

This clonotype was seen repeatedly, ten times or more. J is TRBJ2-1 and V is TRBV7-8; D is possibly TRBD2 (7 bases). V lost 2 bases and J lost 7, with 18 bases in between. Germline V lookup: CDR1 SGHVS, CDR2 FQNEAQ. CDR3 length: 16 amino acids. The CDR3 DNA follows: TGTGCCAGCAGCTTACAGGCGGGGGCGGGGAGGAATGAGCAGTTCTTC. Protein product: CASSLQAGAGRNEQFF.

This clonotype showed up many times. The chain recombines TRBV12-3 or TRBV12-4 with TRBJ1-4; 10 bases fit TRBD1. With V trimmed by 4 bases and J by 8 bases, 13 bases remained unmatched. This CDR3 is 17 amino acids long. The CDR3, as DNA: TGTGCCAGCAGTTCGAACTCCGGACAGGGGGAGAGGGAAAAACTGTTTTTT. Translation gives CASSSNSGQGEREKLFF.

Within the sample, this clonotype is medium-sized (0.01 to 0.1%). CDR3 sequence: CASSLGAAGNQPQHF. CDR3 nucleotides: TGTGCCAGCAGCTTAGGTGCGGCAGGGAATCAGCCCCAGCATTTT. This chain joins TRBV7-6 and TRBJ1-5; the D gene is possibly TRBD1 (5 bases). Germline V gene lookup returns CDR1 SGHVS and CDR2 FNYEAQ. This CDR3 is built from 15 residues. V lost 1 base and J lost 4, with 11 bases in between.

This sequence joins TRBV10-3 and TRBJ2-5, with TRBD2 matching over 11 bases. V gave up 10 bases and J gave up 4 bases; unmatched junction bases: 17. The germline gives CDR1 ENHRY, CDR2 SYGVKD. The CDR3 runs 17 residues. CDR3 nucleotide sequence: TGTGCCACCGGAGGGGCGACCTTAGCGGGGGGGCGAGAGACCCAGTACTTC. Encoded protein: CATGGATLAGGRETQYF.

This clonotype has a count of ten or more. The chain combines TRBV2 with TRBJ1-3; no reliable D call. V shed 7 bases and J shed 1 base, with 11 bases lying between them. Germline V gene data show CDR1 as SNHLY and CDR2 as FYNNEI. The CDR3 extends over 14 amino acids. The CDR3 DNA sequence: TGTGCCAGCAATCAACGGGGTTCTGGAAACACCATATATTTT. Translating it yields CASNQRGSGNTIYF.

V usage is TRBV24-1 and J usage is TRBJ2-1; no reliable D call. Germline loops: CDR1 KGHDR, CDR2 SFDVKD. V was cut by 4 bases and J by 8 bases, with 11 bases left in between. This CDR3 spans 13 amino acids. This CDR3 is CATSDRRKDEQFF. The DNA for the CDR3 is TGTGCCACCAGTGACCGACGTAAGGATGAGCAGTTCTTC.

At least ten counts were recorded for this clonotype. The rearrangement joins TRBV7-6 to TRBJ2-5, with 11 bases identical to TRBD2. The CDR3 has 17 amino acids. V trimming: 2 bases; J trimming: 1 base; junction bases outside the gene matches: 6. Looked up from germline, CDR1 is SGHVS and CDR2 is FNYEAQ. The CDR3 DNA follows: TGTGCCAGCAGCTTAACATCTAGCGGGGGGCCCCAAGAGACCCAGTACTTC. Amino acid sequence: CASSLTSSGGPQETQYF.